The rows below give T cell receptor beta chains drawn from one sample of a study of OX40 agonist ivuxolimab in advanced cancers. Libraries were prepared by immunoSEQ multiplex PCR; TCRdb keeps only in-frame clonotypes and omits some of them. The sample carries 35,000 to 45,000 clones, about 80% recorded once. Sequencing was performed on CD4+ or CD8+ T cells sorted from blood, taken in a trial of the OX40 agonist ivuxolimab. The receptor set was obtained from an adult with an advanced solid tumor such as melanoma, head and neck, liver or kidney cancer. The CDR3 runs from the conserved cysteine through the conserved F or W. Each record gives: D gene, V gene, J gene, clone size, CDR3 DNA, CDR3 protein. A D gene is named only where the DNA matches it firmly. The size entry is marked missing in some rows and otherwise reads once, few, many or a size class.

>TRBD1|TRBV10-2|TRBJ2-2|-
TGCGCCAGCAGGACAGGGTTCGGCGGGGAGCTGTTTTTT
CASRTGFGGELFF
>-|TRBV11-1|TRBJ2-7|once
TGTGCCAGCAGCAAGTACTCCTACGAGCAGTACTTC
CASSKYSYEQYF
>-|TRBV6-5|TRBJ2-2|-
TGTGCCAGCAGTTACTTCGGGGAGCTGTTTTTT
CASSYFGELFF
>-|TRBV28|TRBJ1-3|-
TGTGCCAGCAGTTTGGTGAGGCTTACTGGAAACACCATATATTTT
CASSLVRLTGNTIYF
>-|TRBV5-4|TRBJ2-1|-
TGTGCCAGCAGCTTGCAACCCGGGGGAGAGCAGTTCTTC
CASSLQPGGEQFF
>-|TRBV2|TRBJ2-3|-
TGTGCCAGCCTCTCTAGGGGCGCAGATACGCAGTATTTT
CASLSRGADTQYF
>-|TRBV4-3|TRBJ1-2|-
TGCGCCAGCAGCCAAGATGGGACTAAAGACTATGGCTACACCTTC
CASSQDGTKDYGYTF
>TRBD1|TRBV23-1|TRBJ2-1|-
TGCGCCAGCAGTCGGTGTGACGAAACAGGGGGTGAGCAGTTCTTC
CASSRCDETGGEQFF
>TRBD1|TRBV28|TRBJ2-7|-
TGTGCCAGCAGGACGGCCGGGACAGGGGGCTACGAGCAGTACTTC
CASRTAGTGGYEQYF
>-|TRBV11-1|TRBJ2-7|once
TGTGCCAGCAGCTTAGGGGGGGTGTCCTCCTACGAGCAGTACTTC
CASSLGGVSSYEQYF
>-|TRBV25-1|TRBJ2-7|-
TGTGCCAGCAGTGGGCAGGGGTACGAGCAGTACTTC
CASSGQGYEQYF
>TRBD1|TRBV19|TRBJ1-5|few
TGTGCCAGTAGTCCCCGGGACAGGGGAGGTCAGCCCCAGCATTTT
CASSPRDRGGQPQHF
>TRBD2|TRBV19|TRBJ2-2|-
TGTGCCAGTAGTGTCCGACTAGCGGGTCGCACAAAAGACACCGGGGAGCTGTTTTTT
CASSVRLAGRTKDTGELFF
>-|TRBV6-4|TRBJ2-1|-
TGTGCCAGCAGACTTGACAAGAGCTCCTACAATGAGCAGTTCTTC
CASRLDKSSYNEQFF
>-|TRBV5-1|TRBJ1-4|few
TGCGCCAGCAGCTTGGCTCCGCCTGGGACTAATGAAAAACTGTTTTTT
CASSLAPPGTNEKLFF
>-|TRBV18|TRBJ1-5|-
TGTGCCAGCTCACCGGGGAATCAGCCCCAGCATTTT
CASSPGNQPQHF
>TRBD2|TRBV2|TRBJ2-3|-
TGTGCCAGCAGACGGGGACTAGCGGGAGTAGATACGCAGTATTTT
CASRRGLAGVDTQYF
>-|TRBV9|TRBJ2-5|-
TGTGCCAGCAGCGTAACCGGGCAGACAAAAGAGACCCAGTACTTC
CASSVTGQTKETQYF
>TRBD1|TRBV28|TRBJ2-2|-
TGTGCCAGCAGAACAGGGGGCAAAGGGACCGGGGAGCTGTTTTTT
CASRTGGKGTGELFF
>-|TRBV5-4|TRBJ2-7|-
TGTGCCAGCAGCTTGGCAGAAGGAGCCTACGAGCAGTACTTC
CASSLAEGAYEQYF
>-|TRBV28|TRBJ2-7|-
TGTGCCAGCAGCCTTAGTTCCCCCCCGTTTTACGAGCAGTACTTC
CASSLSSPPFYEQYF
>TRBD2|TRBV5-4|TRBJ2-7|once
TGTGCCAGCAGCTCGGGCGGGAGTGGATGGGAGCAGTACTTC
CASSSGGSGWEQYF
>TRBD1|TRBV6-1|TRBJ1-1|-
TGTGCCAGCTTATCCCGGGACAGGGTTGAAGCTTTCTTT
CASLSRDRVEAFF
>-|TRBV5-1|TRBJ2-3|-
TGCGCCAGCAGCTTGCAGGGTTCCGCGGATACGCAGTATTTT
CASSLQGSADTQYF
>TRBD1|TRBV6-5|TRBJ1-1|-
TGTGCCAGCCTAGGGAACAGGGGGAACACTGAAGCTTTCTTT
CASLGNRGNTEAFF
>-|TRBV4-2|TRBJ2-4|-
TGTGCCAGCAGCCAAGATAGGCTAGCCAAAAACATTCAGTACTTC
CASSQDRLAKNIQYF
>TRBD2|TRBV19|TRBJ2-3|-
TGTGCCAGTAGTATCAAAGTAGCGGGAACAGATACGCAGTATTTT
CASSIKVAGTDTQYF
>-|TRBV7-2|TRBJ1-2|-
TGTGCCAGCAGCCCCCACAGTGGCTCTAACTATGGCTACACCTTC
CASSPHSGSNYGYTF
>-|TRBV10-3|TRBJ2-5|-
TGTGCCATCAGTAGGGGACGGGAACTCCAAGAGACCCAGTACTTC
CAISRGRELQETQYF
>-|TRBV5-4|TRBJ1-1|-
TGTGCCAGCAGCACCGGGATGATGTTCGCTGAAGCTTTCTTT
CASSTGMMFAEAFF
>-|TRBV27|TRBJ1-5|medium-sized
TGTGCCAGCAGGGCTGGCGGCAATCAGCCCCAGCATTTT
CASRAGGNQPQHF
>TRBD1|TRBV11-2|TRBJ2-3|-
TGTGCCAGCAGCGTCCGGGACAGAACAGATACGCAGTATTTT
CASSVRDRTDTQYF
>-|TRBV25-1|TRBJ1-2|few
TGTGCCAGCAGTGGAGGGGCCTATGGCTACACCTTC
CASSGGAYGYTF
>TRBD1|TRBV4-1|TRBJ1-1|once
TGCGCCAGCAGCCAAGATAGTCAGGGGGCATTGAACACTGAAGCTTTCTTT
CASSQDSQGALNTEAFF
>-|TRBV30|TRBJ1-5|-
TGTGCCTGGAGTCGGTTTAGCAATCAGCCCCAGCATTTT
CAWSRFSNQPQHF
>-|TRBV6-1|TRBJ1-4|-
TGTGCCAGCAGTTTCGGGGGCGTGCAGGAAAAACTGTTTTTT
CASSFGGVQEKLFF
>-|TRBV19|TRBJ1-2|-
TGTGCCAGTAGTCCGCTGCCAGGACGGGGCCTCTATGGCTACACCTTC
CASSPLPGRGLYGYTF
>TRBD1|TRBV5-1|TRBJ2-7|-
TGCGCCAGCAGCTTGGCCGCCGGACAGGCCTACGAGCAGTACTTC
CASSLAAGQAYEQYF
>-|TRBV28|TRBJ1-1|-
TGTGCCAGCAGCCCAGGGTCTAACACTGAAGCTTTCTTT
CASSPGSNTEAFF
>-|TRBV7-8|TRBJ1-2|-
TGTGCCAGCAGCTTGACAGGCGACTATGGCTACACCTTC
CASSLTGDYGYTF
>TRBD2|TRBV25-1|TRBJ2-5|-
TGTGCCAGCAGTGGACTAGGATTGGGGGGGGAGACCCAGTACTTC
CASSGLGLGGETQYF